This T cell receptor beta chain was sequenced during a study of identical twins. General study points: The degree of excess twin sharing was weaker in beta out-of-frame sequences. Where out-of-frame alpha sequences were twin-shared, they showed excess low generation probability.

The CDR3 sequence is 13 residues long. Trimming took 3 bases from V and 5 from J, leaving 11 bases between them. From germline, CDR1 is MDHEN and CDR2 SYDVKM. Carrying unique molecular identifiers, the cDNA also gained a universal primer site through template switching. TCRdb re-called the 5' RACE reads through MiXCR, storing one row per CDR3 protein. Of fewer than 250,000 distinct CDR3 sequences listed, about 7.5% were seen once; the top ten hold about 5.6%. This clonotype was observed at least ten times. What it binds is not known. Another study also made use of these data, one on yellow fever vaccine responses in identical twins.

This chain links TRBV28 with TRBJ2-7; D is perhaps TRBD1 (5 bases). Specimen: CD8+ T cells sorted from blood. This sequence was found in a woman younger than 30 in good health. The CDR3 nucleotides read TGTGCCAGCAGTTTCGGCCAGGGCGACGAGCAGTACTTC. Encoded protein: CASSFGQGDEQYF.